Shown below are 32 T cell receptor beta chains from a single sample sequenced in a study of T cell repertoires in cytomegalovirus infection. Their antigens remain unidentified. TCRdb reanalysed the reads using MiXCR and keeps one entry per CDR3 protein. The table lists hundreds of thousands of distinct CDR3 sequences, about 33% of them singletons. This sample comprised cultured CD8+ T cells from PBMCs, obtained from culture after CMV antigen stimulation. These receptors were obtained from a human donor in good health (CMV status not recorded). Some clones in this sample may be carry-over from other donors' samples.

The V gene is TRBV12-3 or TRBV12-4, the J gene TRBJ1-3, with D tentatively TRBD1 (6 bases). This CDR3 is built from 15 residues. V was pared by 8 bases and J by 0 bases, with 14 bases between. CDR3 in DNA: TGTGCCAGCCAAAAGGGACACCTCTCTGGAAACACCATATATTTT. Translated, it gives CASQKGHLSGNTIYF.

This chain uses TRBV9 with TRBJ1-2; 9 nucleotides agree with TRBD1. Trimming cost V 4 bases and J 2 bases; bases outside gene matches: 6. The CDR3 is made up of 15 amino acids. The V gene's germline CDR1 is SGDLS and CDR2 YYNGEE. The DNA of the CDR3 is TGTGCCAGCAGCTACGGGGACAGGGCCAACTATGGCTACACCTTC. The encoded protein is CASSYGDRANYGYTF.

This chain uses TRBV7-8 with TRBJ2-5, with D possibly being TRBD2 (6 bases). The ends were cut back, 5 bases at V and 5 bases at J, with 18 bases in the middle. Germline CDR1 SGHVS, CDR2 FQNEAQ. The CDR3 extends over 15 amino acids. The CDR3 DNA reads TGTGCCAGCAGCCCTGGGGCCAGGGCGGGGGAGACCCAGTACTTC. Protein sequence: CASSPGARAGETQYF.

Many counts were recorded for this clonotype. The J gene is TRBJ2-7, the V gene TRBV10-2; D ambiguous. The CDR3 is 13 amino acids. Germline lookup yields CDR1 WSHSY and CDR2 SAAADI. The V end lost 3 bases, the J end lost 3 bases, and 9 bases lay between the germline ends. The CDR3 reads CASSEGMDYEQYV. The CDR3 nucleotides read TGCGCCAGCAGTGAAGGTATGGACTACGAGCAGTACGTC.

The chain's CDR3 is CASRGTSGNNEQFF. Here the CDR3 DNA reads TGTGCCAGCAGGGGGACTAGCGGGAACAATGAGCAGTTCTTC. The chain links TRBV7-9 to TRBJ2-1; 13 bases line up with TRBD2. Germline CDR1 reads SEHNR; CDR2 reads FQNEAQ (reference sequence). The CDR3 runs to 14 residues. V lost 6 bases and J lost 5; bases outside the gene matches: 1.

This rearrangement joins TRBV18 to TRBJ1-4; possibly TRBD1 for D (5 bases). V lost 5 bases and J lost 0, with 13 bases in between. This CDR3 has 16 amino acids. Germline V CDR1 and CDR2: KGHSH, LQKENI. The CDR3 DNA sequence: TGTGCCAGCTCAGCGACCTGGGGCCCAACTAATGAAAAACTGTTTTTT. It encodes CASSATWGPTNEKLFF.

This clonotype was counted between two and nine times. The chain recombines TRBV4-3 with TRBJ1-3; no clear D gene. The CDR3 length is 15 residues. Deletions cut 0 bases from V and 8 bases from J, with 14 bases between. Germline V CDR1 and CDR2: LGHNA, YSLEER. In DNA form, the CDR3 reads TGCGCCAGCAGCCAAGATCTCGGGGAACCAGACACCATATATTTT. Translated: CASSQDLGEPDTIYF.

The chain joins TRBV13 to TRBJ2-1; 9 bases agree with TRBD1. The CDR3 contains 15 residues. Trimming took 5 bases from V and 7 from J; bases not matched to a gene: 9. Germline lookup yields CDR1 PRHDT and CDR2 FYEKMQ (reference sequence). The CDR3 coding sequence is TGTGCCAGCAGCCCCTCGGGACAGGGAAGGAATGAGCAGTTCTTC. The encoded protein is CASSPSGQGRNEQFF.

This clonotype was seen a handful of times. The V call is TRBV7-6, the J call TRBJ2-1; D is uncertain. The CDR3 runs to 14 residues. The germline V gene has CDR1 SGHVS and CDR2 FNYEAQ. V was shortened by 0 bases and J by 7 bases, with 10 bases between the two germline ends. The CDR3 DNA is TGTGCCAGCAGCTTAGCCGGTAGCAGAAATGAGCAGTTCTTC. It codes for CASSLAGSRNEQFF.

This CDR3 is CASSYSIGTGNHEQYF. The CDR3 DNA is TGTGCCAGCAGTTACTCGATAGGGACAGGGAACCACGAGCAGTACTTC. The chain recombines TRBV6-6 with TRBJ2-7, with 9 nucleotides matching TRBD1. V lost 0 bases to trimming and J lost 5 bases; unmatched junction nucleotides: 8. CDR3 length equals 16 residues. Germline V CDR1 and CDR2: MNHNY, SVGAGI (reference sequence).

V gene TRBV19 combines with J gene TRBJ1-5; a possible D gene is TRBD1 (6 bases). Trimming removed 5 bases at V and 8 bases at J, with 22 bases between. There are 16 residues in the CDR3. Germline loops: CDR1 LNHDA, CDR2 SQIVND (reference sequence). CDR3 loop: CASSYPTGTVGEPQHF. The CDR3, as DNA: TGTGCCAGTAGTTACCCAACAGGGACCGTTGGGGAGCCCCAGCATTTT.

The gene calls are TRBV12-5 and TRBJ1-1; no reliable D call. Between the trimmed V and J ends, which lost 5 bases and 8 bases, there was a span of 12 bases. CDR3 size: 12 residues. In germline, CDR1 is LGHNT, CDR2 FRNRAP. The CDR3 loop reads CASGPALGEAFF. The CDR3 region has the DNA TGTGCTAGTGGTCCGGCCTTGGGAGAAGCTTTCTTT.

The chain uses TRBV19 and TRBJ2-3; possible D gene TRBD1, 6 bases. In germline, CDR1 is LNHDA, CDR2 SQIVND (reference sequence). Between the trimmed V and J ends, which lost 7 bases and 0 bases, there was a span of 20 bases. CDR3 length: 17 residues. CDR3 DNA sequence: TGTGCCAGTACCGCCTACCGGGACATTCCTAGCACAGATACGCAGTATTTT. Amino acids: CASTAYRDIPSTDTQYF.

The chain links TRBV19 to TRBJ2-4; D may be TRBD1 (6 bases). CDR1 is LNHDA and CDR2 is SQIVND in the germline V gene (reference sequence). The CDR3 sequence is 18 residues long. The germline V and J ends were trimmed by 1 base and 8 bases, with 24 bases remaining between them. The CDR3 DNA follows: TGTGCCAGTAGTATAGCCCCTCGATACAGGGTGGTGGCGGACATTCAGTACTTC. It codes for CASSIAPRYRVVADIQYF.

The chain employs TRBV7-8 and TRBJ2-1, with D maybe TRBD2 (6 bases). Germline CDR1 and CDR2: SGHVS and FQNEAQ. CDR3 length equals 13 residues. Trimming removed 11 bases at V and 4 bases at J, with 15 bases between. CDR3 sequence: CASHPGEYNEQFF. CDR3 DNA: TGTGCCTCCCACCCGGGGGAATACAATGAGCAGTTCTTC.

The V gene is TRBV28, the J gene TRBJ2-5, with D possibly being TRBD2 (6 bases). Germline lookup yields CDR1 MDHEN and CDR2 SYDVKM. The length of the CDR3 is 13 residues. Trimming took off 8 bases at V and 1 base at J, with 11 bases between the two ends. The CDR3 reads CASFSGAQETQYF. The CDR3 DNA reads as TGTGCCAGCTTTAGCGGAGCCCAAGAGACCCAGTACTTC.

The sample holds a few counts of this clonotype. One end of the junction is discordant with germline, which a read error may explain. This sequence joins TRBV4-1 and TRBJ2-3; D gene ambiguous. The CDR3 runs 14 residues. Per germline, CDR1 MGHRA and CDR2 YSYEKL. Here the CDR3 DNA reads TGTGCCAGCAGCCAAGATCTCTGGCCAGATACGCAGTATTTT. The encoded protein is CASSQDLWPDTQYF.

In this sample, this clonotype turned up many times. The rearrangement joins TRBV7-2 to TRBJ2-5; D is uncertain. Deletions cut 3 bases from V and 2 bases from J, with 10 bases between. Germline assignment: CDR1 SGHTA and CDR2 FQGNSA. The CDR3 is 14 residues long. Here the CDR3 reads CASSFPVPQETQYF. Here the CDR3 DNA reads TGTGCCAGCAGCTTCCCAGTCCCTCAAGAGACCCAGTACTTC.

This clonotype was seen only once. V and J are TRBV6-2 or TRBV6-3 and TRBJ1-2; D call uncertain. The CDR3 covers 14 residues. V was cut by 5 bases and J by 4 bases, with 14 bases left in between. Germline CDR1 is MNHEY and CDR2 is SVGEGT. Written as DNA, the CDR3 is TGTGCCAGCAGTGTTCGGGAATCAATCTATGGCTACACCTTC. The encoded protein is CASSVRESIYGYTF.

This clonotype was counted ten times or more. CDR3 residues: CASSLTGAYGYTF. As DNA, the CDR3 is TGTGCCAGCAGCTTGACCGGCGCCTATGGCTACACCTTC. The chain combines TRBV7-2 with TRBJ1-2, with unresolved D. Germline V gene data show CDR1 as SGHTA and CDR2 as FQGNSA. This CDR3 spans 13 amino acids. Trimming removed 3 bases at V and 4 bases at J, with 9 bases between.

V gene TRBV9 combines with J gene TRBJ2-1; 9 bases align to TRBD2. The ends lost 0 bases at V and 7 bases at J; junction bases unmatched: 5. Germline V gene sequence: CDR1 SGDLS, CDR2 YYNGEE. The CDR3 runs to 15 residues. CDR3 protein: CASSVVAGVQNEQFF. Written as DNA, the CDR3 is TGTGCCAGCAGCGTAGTAGCGGGGGTTCAAAATGAGCAGTTCTTC.

The rearrangement uses TRBV6-2 or TRBV6-3 and TRBJ2-7, with a possible D match to TRBD1 (6 bases). Trimming left V 0 bases short and J 6 bases short, with 15 bases between. This CDR3 has 15 amino acids. CDR1 is MNHEY and CDR2 is SVGEGT in the germline V gene. Here the CDR3 DNA reads TGTGCCAGCAGTTACTCTGGCTCAGGGGTCCGCGAGCAGTACGTC. It codes for CASSYSGSGVREQYV.

This clonotype was seen more than once but under ten times. The V call is TRBV29-1, the J call TRBJ1-2; D is perhaps TRBD1 (6 bases). Germline CDR1 and CDR2: SQVTM and ANQGSEA. This CDR3 contains 12 residues. Trimming pared 3 bases from V and 8 bases from J, leaving 13 bases between. The CDR3, as DNA: TGCAGCGTTGATCAGGGGCCAGGAGGCTACACCTTC. This translates into CSVDQGPGGYTF. The variable domain in full, completed from reference TRBV29-1 and TRBJ1-2, reads SAVISQKPSRDICQRGTSLTIQCQVDSQVTMMFWYRQQPGQSLTLIATANQGSEATYESGFVIDKFPISRPNLTFSTLTVSNMSPEDSSIYLCSVDQGPGGYTFGSGTRLTVV.

The V gene is TRBV6-5, the J gene TRBJ2-2; TRBD1 aligns across 8 bases. The J segment lost 3 bases and the V segment lost 6 bases, leaving 9 bases of the junction unmatched. Germline-derived CDR1 and CDR2 are MNHEY and SVGAGI. The CDR3 has 16 amino acids. For the CDR3, the DNA is TGTGCCAGCAGATTCCTAGGACAGGGCGACACCGGGGAGCTGTTTTTT. This sequence encodes CASRFLGQGDTGELFF.

The table lists this clonotype with a few counts. This sequence joins TRBV15 and TRBJ1-2; tentative D call: TRBD1 (6 bases). Germline V gene data show CDR1 as LNHNV and CDR2 as YYDKDF (reference sequence). V shed 0 bases and J shed 6 bases, with 14 bases lying between them. CDR3 length equals 15 residues. For the CDR3, the DNA is TGTGCCACCAGCAGAGATGGCGGGGGGCGGGATGGCTACACCTTC. Translated: CATSRDGGGRDGYTF.

This clonotype was picked up many times. The V call is TRBV6-1, the J call TRBJ2-7, with 7 bases aligning to TRBD1. The CDR3 is 15 amino acids. Germline CDR1 MNHNS, CDR2 SASEGT. The V and J ends lost 8 bases and 1 base, in that order; junction bases with no gene match: 11. CDR3 residues: CASLPGQTLSYEQYF. CDR3 nucleotides: TGTGCCAGCCTTCCGGGACAGACCTTATCCTACGAGCAGTACTTC.

There are a few counts of this clonotype. This rearrangement joins TRBV5-4 to TRBJ2-7, with 13 bases lining up with TRBD2. Germline trimming cut 2 bases from V and 2 bases from J; bases unmatched to any gene: 4. The V gene's germline CDR1 is SGHNT and CDR2 YYREEE (reference sequence). CDR3 length: 16 amino acids. This CDR3 is CASSLLAGGDTYEQYV. The CDR3 region has the DNA TGTGCCAGCAGCTTACTAGCGGGGGGGGATACCTACGAGCAGTACGTC.

This clonotype has just a few counts. The J gene is TRBJ1-1, the V gene TRBV29-1; 7 positions match TRBD1. V trimming: 6 bases; J trimming: 5 bases; junction bases outside the gene matches: 15. The CDR3 has 15 residues. Germline-derived CDR1 and CDR2 are SQVTM and ANQGSEA. The CDR3 sequence: CSVTPGQPLGTEAFF. The CDR3 DNA is TGCAGCGTGACCCCGGGACAGCCTTTGGGGACTGAAGCTTTCTTT.

This clonotype was detected a few times. The V call is TRBV7-9, the J call TRBJ2-2; perhaps TRBD1 as D (5 bases). Germline CDR1 reads SEHNR; CDR2 reads FQNEAQ (reference sequence). V lost 6 bases and J lost 4, with 21 bases in between. The CDR3 sequence is 17 residues long. CDR3 in DNA: TGTGCCAGCAGTGGGCCGCAGGGATCCTCGGGCACCGGGGAGCTGTTTTTT. The encoded protein is CASSGPQGSSGTGELFF.

This clonotype showed up just a few times. V is TRBV27 and J is TRBJ2-6; no reliable D call. In germline, CDR1 is MNHEY, CDR2 SMNVEV (reference sequence). V lost 4 bases to trimming and J lost 0 bases, with 13 bases between them. CDR3 length: 17 residues. The CDR3 region is CASSSPSDFSGANVLTF. The CDR3 region has the DNA TGTGCCAGCAGTTCCCCCAGCGATTTCTCTGGGGCCAACGTCCTGACTTTC.

The table lists this clonotype with a count of one. V is TRBV6-5 and J is TRBJ2-2; TRBD1 aligns across 9 bases. The CDR3 runs to 15 residues. CDR1 MNHEY and CDR2 SVGAGI come from the germline V gene. V was clipped by 6 bases and J by 5 bases; unmatched bases: 7. As DNA, the CDR3 is TGTGCCAGCAGCGTCACAGGGGGCGGAACCGGGGAGCTGTTTTTT. It codes for CASSVTGGGTGELFF.

The chain is built from TRBV19 and TRBJ2-7; 11 nucleotides line up with TRBD2. Germline CDR1 LNHDA, CDR2 SQIVND (reference sequence). This CDR3 spans 15 amino acids. J gave up 4 bases and V 8 bases, and 10 bases lay outside the gene matches. CDR3 sequence: CASSPSGGQKYEQYV. CDR3 nucleotides: TGTGCCAGTTCGCCTAGCGGGGGGCAGAAATACGAGCAGTACGTC.